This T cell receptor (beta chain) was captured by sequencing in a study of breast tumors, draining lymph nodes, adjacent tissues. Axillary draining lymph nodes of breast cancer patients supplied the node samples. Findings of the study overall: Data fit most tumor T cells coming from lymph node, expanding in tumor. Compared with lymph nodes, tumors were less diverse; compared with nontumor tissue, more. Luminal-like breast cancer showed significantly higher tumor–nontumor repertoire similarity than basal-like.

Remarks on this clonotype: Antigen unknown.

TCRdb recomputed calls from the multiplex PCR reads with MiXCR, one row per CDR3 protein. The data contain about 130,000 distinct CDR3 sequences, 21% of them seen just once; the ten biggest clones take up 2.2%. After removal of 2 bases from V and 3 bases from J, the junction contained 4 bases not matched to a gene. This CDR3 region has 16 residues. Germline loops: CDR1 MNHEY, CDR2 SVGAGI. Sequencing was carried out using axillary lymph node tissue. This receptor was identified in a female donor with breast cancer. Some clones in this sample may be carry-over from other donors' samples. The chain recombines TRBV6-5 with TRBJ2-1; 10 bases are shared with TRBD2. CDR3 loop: CASSYGSSGSYNEQFF. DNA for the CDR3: TGTGCCAGCAGTTACGGGTCTAGCGGGAGCTACAATGAGCAGTTCTTC.